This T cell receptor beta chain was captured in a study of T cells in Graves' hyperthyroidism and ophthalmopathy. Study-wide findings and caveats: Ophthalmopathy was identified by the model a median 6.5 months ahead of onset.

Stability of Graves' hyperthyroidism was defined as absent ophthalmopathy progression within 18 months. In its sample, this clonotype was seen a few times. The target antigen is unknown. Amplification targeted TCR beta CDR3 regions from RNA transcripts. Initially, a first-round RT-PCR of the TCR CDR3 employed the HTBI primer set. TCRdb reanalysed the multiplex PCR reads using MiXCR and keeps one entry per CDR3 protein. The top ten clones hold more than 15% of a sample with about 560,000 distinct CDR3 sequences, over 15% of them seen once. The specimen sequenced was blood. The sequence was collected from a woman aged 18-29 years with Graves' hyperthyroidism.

The CDR3 region has the DNA TGTGCCAGCAGCTCGAGCAGGGGGCTGGCTGAAAAACTGTTTTTT. Translated, it gives CASSSSRGLAEKLFF. The rearrangement links TRBV9 to TRBJ1-4; TRBD1 aligns across 8 bases. The trim removed 4 bases at V and 7 bases at J, leaving 9 bases unmatched. Germline-derived CDR1 and CDR2 are SGDLS and YYNGEE. The CDR3 covers 15 residues.